The next 9 T cell receptor beta chains were all read from a single sample in a study of blood T cell repertoires in COVID-19. TCRdb keeps only in-frame clones here, not all; method: immunoSEQ multiplex PCR. The table has tens of thousands of clones, about 86% seen once. What was sequenced was peripheral blood. These receptors were obtained from a woman between 65 and 79 years old with acute or convalescent COVID-19.

This chain joins TRBV27 and TRBJ1-5, with 7 nucleotides matching TRBD1. CDR1 MNHEY and CDR2 SMNVEV come from the germline V gene (reference sequence). Trimming at V came to 1 base and at J to 1 base, leaving 1 base not matched to a gene. The length of the CDR3 is 15 residues. For the CDR3, the DNA is TGTGCCAGCAGTTTATTACAGGGGAGCAATCAGCCCCAGCATTTT. Residues: CASSLLQGSNQPQHF.

The chain carries TRBV19 and TRBJ2-3, with D possibly being TRBD2 (7 bases). Germline values: CDR1 LNHDA, CDR2 SQIVND (reference sequence). The CDR3 runs 14 residues. The V and J ends lost 10 bases and 4 bases respectively, with 18 bases between them. The CDR3 protein is CATGLGGRADTQYF. The DNA for the CDR3 is TGTGCCACCGGGCTGGGGGGGCGCGCAGATACGCAGTATTTT. Full variable domain (outside the CDR3, taken from reference TRBV19 and TRBJ2-3): DGGITQSPKYLFRKEGQNVTLSCEQNLNHDAMYWYRQDPGQGLRLIYYSQIVNDFQKGDIAEGYSVSREKKESFPLTVTSAQKNPTAFYLCATGLGGRADTQYFGPGTRLTVL.

J is TRBJ1-2 and V is TRBV9; possibly TRBD1 for D (6 bases). The CDR3 loop spans 15 amino acids. V gave up 3 bases and J gave up 0 bases, with 12 bases separating them. Germline values: CDR1 SGDLS, CDR2 YYNGEE. For the CDR3, the DNA is TGTGCCAGCAGCGCCCGGGACACGACTAACTATGGCTACACCTTC. This codes for CASSARDTTNYGYTF. The whole variable domain, filled in from reference TRBV9 and TRBJ1-2, reads DSGVTQTPKHLITATGQRVTLRCSPRSGDLSVYWYQQSLDQGLQFLIQYYNGEERAKGNILERFSAQQFPDLHSELNLSSLELGDSALYFCASSARDTTNYGYTFGSGTRLTVV.

This chain connects TRBV28 to TRBJ1-6, with D hard to call. Trimming pared 1 base from V and 0 bases from J, leaving 10 bases between. This CDR3 has 17 amino acids. The germline V gene encodes CDR1 MDHEN and CDR2 SYDVKM. In DNA, the CDR3 is TGTGCCAGCAGTTTATCCTTTGGGAGCTCCTATAATTCACCCCTCCACTTT. The encoded protein is CASSLSFGSSYNSPLHF.

This clone has only one observation. This sequence joins TRBV6-1 and TRBJ2-7; TRBD1 agrees at 7 bases. The CDR3 length is 14 residues. V shed 2 bases, J shed 1 base, and the junction held 2 bases outside the gene matches. Germline lookup yields CDR1 MNHNS and CDR2 SASEGT. The CDR3: CASSERTGSYEQYF. The CDR3 DNA reads TGTGCCAGCAGTGAAAGGACAGGTTCCTACGAGCAGTACTTC.

The chain couples TRBV11-2 to TRBJ1-5; D ambiguous. Germline V CDR1 and CDR2: SGHAT, FQNNGV. CDR3 size: 13 residues. V lost 3 bases, J lost 4 bases, and 7 bases lay in between. The CDR3 is CASSFGGNQPQHF. CDR3 nucleotide sequence: TGTGCCAGCAGCTTCGGAGGGAATCAGCCCCAGCATTTT.

This clone was observed a few times. This chain uses TRBV18 with TRBJ2-4, with a tentative D call TRBD2 (6 bases). This CDR3 has 19 residues. Germline V gene lookup returns CDR1 KGHSH and CDR2 LQKENI. Trimming cost V 5 bases and J 0 bases, with 23 bases left between them. CDR3 amino acids: CASSTWTEGGGLAKNIQYF. The CDR3 DNA reads as TGTGCCAGCTCAACATGGACGGAGGGAGGAGGGCTAGCCAAAAACATTCAGTACTTC.

The chain has TRBV18 and TRBJ1-6; the D is unclear. Germline values: CDR1 KGHSH, CDR2 LQKENI. This CDR3 has 14 amino acids. Trimming removed 1 base at V and 5 bases at J, with 6 bases between. CDR3 residues: CASSPLRDNSPLHF. Written as DNA, the CDR3 is TGTGCCAGCTCACCACTGAGGGATAATTCACCCCTCCACTTT.

This chain uses TRBV2 with TRBJ1-3; D uncertain. With 6 bases removed from V and 0 bases from J, the gap between germline ends came to 9 bases. There are 14 residues in the CDR3. Germline lookup yields CDR1 SNHLY and CDR2 FYNNEI. CDR3 loop: CASRRVDSGNTIYF. CDR3 DNA: TGTGCCAGCAGGAGGGTTGACTCTGGAAACACCATATATTTT.